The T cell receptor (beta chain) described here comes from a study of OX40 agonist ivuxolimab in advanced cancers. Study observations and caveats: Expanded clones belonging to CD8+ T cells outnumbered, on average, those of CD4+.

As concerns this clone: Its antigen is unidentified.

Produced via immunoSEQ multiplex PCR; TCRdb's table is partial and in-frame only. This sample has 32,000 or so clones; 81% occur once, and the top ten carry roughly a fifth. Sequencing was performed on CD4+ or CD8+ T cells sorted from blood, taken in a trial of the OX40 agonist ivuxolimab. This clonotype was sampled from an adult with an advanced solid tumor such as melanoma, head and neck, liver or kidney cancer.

The CDR3 DNA reads as TGTGCCAGCAGCTTACGCGGGATACAAGACTATGGCTACACCTTC. It is translated as CASSLRGIQDYGYTF. This chain uses TRBV7-2 with TRBJ1-2; D is undetermined. V was clipped by 2 bases and J by 3 bases, with 13 bases between them. There are 15 residues in the CDR3. The V gene's germline CDR1 is SGHTA and CDR2 FQGNSA. The complete variable domain, with remaining parts taken from reference TRBV7-2 and TRBJ1-2, reads GAGVSQSPSNKVTEKGKDVELRCDPISGHTALYWYRQSLGQGLEFLIYFQGNSAPDKSGLPSDRFSAERTGGSVSTLTIQRTQQEDSAVYLCASSLRGIQDYGYTFGSGTRLTVV.